These 9 T cell receptor beta chains originate from one sample sequenced in a study of CXCR3-negative and CXCR3-positive naive CD8 T cells. UMI-labeled 5' RACE TRB cDNA libraries were prepared from the cells. TCRdb reworked the 5' RACE reads into one entry per CDR3 protein, no DNA. The sample includes some 130,000 distinct CDR3 sequences. Material: naive CXCR3- CD8+ T cells from blood. Indicated subset: CD45RO-CCR7+CD27+CD95- naive CD8+ T cells lacking CXCR3 (TNR3-). Every receptor here comes from a human donor in good health. Some clones in this sample may be carry-over from other donors' samples.

This sequence joins TRBV5-6 and TRBJ2-7; the TCRdb D gene call, TRBD2, has no DNA to confirm it. The length of the CDR3 is 15 residues. Germline CDR1 reads SGHDT; CDR2 reads YYEEEE. The CDR3 loop reads CASSFGASGRTEQYF.

This chain joins TRBV7-9 and TRBJ2-7; TCRdb selects TRBD2, and the lack of DNA leaves this call unchecked. The CDR3 is 15 residues long. Looked up from germline, CDR1 is SEHNR and CDR2 is FQNEAQ (reference sequence). This CDR3 reads CASSQTSGSTYEQYF.

V and J are TRBV29-1 and TRBJ2-1; TCRdb reports TRBD1, a call that lacks DNA to check it against. Germline CDR1 SQVTM, CDR2 ANQGSEA. The CDR3 runs to 14 residues. This chain's CDR3 is CSVLVPSPYNEQFF.

CDR3 sequence: CASSHSHWTGYYNEQFF. The chain is built from TRBV12-3 or TRBV12-4 and TRBJ2-1; TCRdb returns TRBD1, unconfirmable since there is no DNA. The CDR3 length is 17 residues.

The gene calls are TRBV20-1 and TRBJ1-1; TCRdb's D call, TRBD1, is unchecked because there is no DNA. Germline CDR1 is DFQATT and CDR2 is SNEGSKA (reference sequence). The CDR3 length is 13 residues. CDR3 residues: CSARARQESSAFF.

The rearrangement uses TRBV5-1 and TRBJ1-6. Per the germline V gene, CDR1 is SGHRS and CDR2 is YFSETQ. The CDR3 runs to 17 residues. The CDR3: CASSFDTPGSYNSPLHF.

This chain links TRBV12-3 or TRBV12-4 with TRBJ1-5; the TCRdb D gene call, TRBD1, has no DNA to confirm it. The CDR3 runs to 15 residues. CDR3 loop: CASSLTGGRNQPQHF.

The chain employs TRBV29-1 and TRBJ2-1. CDR3 size: 12 residues. Germline values: CDR1 SQVTM, CDR2 ANQGSEA. This CDR3 is CSVDGLANEQFF.

This rearrangement joins TRBV29-1 to TRBJ2-4; with no DNA, the TCRdb D assignment of TRBD1 cannot be verified. CDR1 and CDR2 (germline): SQVTM, ANQGSEA. The CDR3 extends over 13 amino acids. The CDR3 is CSVTQGPQNIQYF.